Listed here are 27 T cell receptor beta chains from one sample, sequenced in a study of blood T cell repertoires in COVID-19. The assay was immunoSEQ multiplex PCR, and TCRdb's table has in-frame clones only and misses some. The data contain about 380,000 clones, 87% of them singletons. The sample consisted of PBMCs or T cells enriched from blood (not recorded which). These receptors were taken from a man aged 30 to 39 who had recovered from COVID-19.

This sequence joins TRBV7-8 and TRBJ2-7; 7 nucleotides align to TRBD1. This CDR3 region has 14 residues. The germline CDR1 and CDR2 sequences are SGHVS and FQNEAQ. The trim removed 4 bases at V and 2 bases at J, leaving 5 bases unmatched. The CDR3 DNA reads as TGTGCCAGCAGCTCCGGACAGGTGGCCTACGAGCAGTACTTC. Protein: CASSSGQVAYEQYF.

The chain carries TRBV19 and TRBJ2-5; TRBD1 matches 9 bases. The CDR3 spans 17 residues. The J segment lost 5 bases and the V segment lost 4 bases, leaving 14 bases of the junction unmatched. CDR1 and CDR2 (germline): LNHDA, SQIVND (reference sequence). The DNA for the CDR3 is TGTGCCAGTAGTAGCGGACAGGGGACGAGGTTAGCCGAGACCCAGTACTTC. This gives the protein CASSSGQGTRLAETQYF. The full variable domain, its missing parts supplied by reference TRBV19 and TRBJ2-5, is DGGITQSPKYLFRKEGQNVTLSCEQNLNHDAMYWYRQDPGQGLRLIYYSQIVNDFQKGDIAEGYSVSREKKESFPLTVTSAQKNPTAFYLCASSSGQGTRLAETQYFGPGTRLLVL.

The V call is TRBV5-1, the J call TRBJ1-4; no firm D call. The CDR3 runs to 13 residues. V was clipped by 2 bases and J by 4 bases, with 6 bases between them. CDR1 and CDR2 from the germline V gene are SGHRS and YFSETQ. CDR3 sequence (DNA): TGCGCCAGCAGCTTCGGGATTAATGAAAAACTGTTTTTT. Translating it yields CASSFGINEKLFF.

This clone has just one count. The V call is TRBV5-3, the J call TRBJ1-4, with 7 nucleotides matching TRBD1. TRBV5-3 qualifies as an ORF whose function is uncertain. The J segment lost 3 bases and the V segment lost 4 bases, leaving 3 bases of the junction unmatched. This CDR3 has 14 residues. In nucleotides, the CDR3 is TGTGCCAGAAGCCAAACAGGGGCTAATGAAAAACTGTTTTTT. Its protein is CARSQTGANEKLFF.

The chain recombines TRBV6-6 with TRBJ1-2; no clear D. Germline V CDR1 and CDR2: MNHNY, SVGAGI (reference sequence). The CDR3 covers 15 residues. Trimming left V 6 bases short and J 5 bases short, with 19 bases between. Written as DNA, the CDR3 is TGTGCCAGCAGCCCTACTGAGATCGTTGGTTATGGCTACACCTTC. It encodes CASSPTEIVGYGYTF.

J is TRBJ1-6 and V is TRBV6-1; 7 bases map to TRBD1. Germline loops: CDR1 MNHNS, CDR2 SASEGT. The junction had 7 bases not matched to a gene; V was cut back by 6 bases and J by 11 bases. This CDR3 region has 13 residues. As DNA, the CDR3 is TGTGCCAGCAGCGTAGGACAGGTGCCACCCCTCCACTTT. Translating it yields CASSVGQVPPLHF.

J is TRBJ1-1 and V is TRBV4-1; TRBD1 matches at 7 bases. With 3 bases clipped from V and 6 bases from J, the junction kept 7 bases outside the gene matches. CDR1 MGHRA and CDR2 YSYEKL come from the germline V gene. CDR3 length equals 14 residues. CDR3 coding DNA: TGCGCCAGCAGCCACAGGGGGAGAACCCCTGAAGCTTTCTTT. Its translation is CASSHRGRTPEAFF.

This chain joins TRBV5-1 and TRBJ2-3, with D possibly matching TRBD2 (6 bases). The CDR3 runs 16 residues. V dropped 2 bases and J dropped 1 base, with 14 bases sitting between them. The germline gives CDR1 SGHRS, CDR2 YFSETQ. CDR3 loop: CASSFRSGIRTDTQYF. Here the CDR3 DNA reads TGCGCCAGCAGCTTTCGTAGCGGAATACGCACAGATACGCAGTATTTT.

The chain is built from TRBV19 and TRBJ2-3, with a possible D match to TRBD2 (6 bases). V dropped 1 base and J dropped 0 bases, with 14 bases sitting between them. The CDR3 consists of 17 residues. From germline, CDR1 is LNHDA and CDR2 SQIVND (reference sequence). This CDR3 is CASSIAGGVLSTDTQYF. The CDR3 DNA reads TGTGCCAGTAGTATAGCGGGCGGGGTTCTTAGCACAGATACGCAGTATTTT.

V gene TRBV18 combines with J gene TRBJ1-5; 10 nucleotides match TRBD1. CDR3 length: 15 amino acids. Losses at the gene ends were 4 bases for V and 6 bases for J; bases not matched to a gene: 6. Germline V lookup: CDR1 KGHSH, CDR2 LQKENI. CDR3 region: CASSLGTGDVQPQHF. The CDR3 nucleotides read TGTGCCAGCTCACTCGGGACAGGGGATGTTCAGCCCCAGCATTTT. Full variable domain (rest looked up from reference TRBV18 and TRBJ1-5): NAGVMQNPRHLVRRRGQEARLRCSPMKGHSHVYWYRQLPEEGLKFMVYLQKENIIDESGMPKERFSAEFPKEGPSILRIQQVVRGDSAAYFCASSLGTGDVQPQHFGDGTRLSIL.

This sequence joins TRBV7-2 and TRBJ1-1, with D possibly TRBD1 on 5 matching bases. This CDR3 is 14 amino acids long. Trimming took off 4 bases at V and 2 bases at J, with 11 bases between the two ends. Germline CDR1 is SGHTA and CDR2 is FQGNSA. The CDR3 protein is CASSSHGGNTEAFF. The CDR3 DNA reads TGTGCCAGCAGCTCCCACGGGGGTAACACTGAAGCTTTCTTT. The full variable domain, rest sourced from reference TRBV7-2 and TRBJ1-1, is GAGVSQSPSNKVTEKGKDVELRCDPISGHTALYWYRQSLGQGLEFLIYFQGNSAPDKSGLPSDRFSAERTGGSVSTLTIQRTQQEDSAVYLCASSSHGGNTEAFFGQGTRLTVV.

The V gene is TRBV7-9, the J gene TRBJ1-2, with TRBD1 matching 7 bases. There are 14 residues in the CDR3. CDR1 is SEHNR, CDR2 FQNEAQ, per germline (reference sequence). The junction had 5 bases not matched to a gene; V was cut back by 5 bases and J by 2 bases. As DNA, the CDR3 is TGTGCCAGCAGCCAGACAGGGCTCAACTATGGCTACACCTTC. Its protein product is CASSQTGLNYGYTF.

This chain links TRBV6-5 with TRBJ1-5; the D is unclear. The CDR3 contains 14 residues. Germline V gene lookup returns CDR1 MNHEY and CDR2 SVGAGI. The ends were cut back, 2 bases at V and 10 bases at J, with 15 bases in the middle. In DNA form, the CDR3 reads TGTGCCAGCAGTTACGGCCCCACCCCACAACCCCAGCATTTT. Translation gives CASSYGPTPQPQHF.

The rearrangement joins TRBV7-2 to TRBJ1-5, with TRBD1 matching over 7 bases. The CDR3 loop spans 15 amino acids. Germline V gives CDR1 SGHTA, CDR2 FQGNSA. V trimming: 1 base; J trimming: 4 bases; junction bases outside the gene matches: 4. This chain's CDR3 is CASSLDSGGNQPQHF. The CDR3 nucleotides read TGTGCCAGCAGCTTAGATTCAGGGGGAAATCAGCCCCAGCATTTT. The variable domain in full, with the rest retrieved from reference TRBV7-2 and TRBJ1-5, is GAGVSQSPSNKVTEKGKDVELRCDPISGHTALYWYRQSLGQGLEFLIYFQGNSAPDKSGLPSDRFSAERTGGSVSTLTIQRTQQEDSAVYLCASSLDSGGNQPQHFGDGTRLSIL.

A note on this clone: One end of the junction fails to match germline, which may point to a read error. The chain has TRBV7-2 and TRBJ2-1; 9 bases match TRBD1. The CDR3 has 13 amino acids. Germline loops: CDR1 SGHTA, CDR2 FQGNSA. CDR3 nucleotide sequence: TGTGCCAGCAGCCCCACCCCCCGGACAGGGGAGGTCTTC. Translating gives CASSPTPRTGEVF.

DNA of the CDR3: TGCGCCAGCAGCTTGGTGGGGACAGGGAGCAATGAGCAGTTCTTC. Amino acids: CASSLVGTGSNEQFF. The chain combines TRBV5-1 with TRBJ2-1; 9 positions match TRBD1. This CDR3 comprises 15 residues. Germline V gene lookup returns CDR1 SGHRS and CDR2 YFSETQ. V lost 0 bases, J lost 6 bases, and 4 bases stayed unmatched.

This clone was found once. V and J are TRBV19 and TRBJ1-2, with D hard to call. The V end was cut by 7 bases, the J end by 6 bases, with 15 bases between. The CDR3 is 13 residues long. Looked up from germline, CDR1 is LNHDA and CDR2 is SQIVND (reference sequence). This CDR3 is CASKEGLRDGYTF. The CDR3, as DNA: TGTGCCAGTAAAGAGGGTTTGAGGGATGGCTACACCTTC.

In its sample, this clone was seen a few times. The V and J genes are TRBV7-9 and TRBJ1-4; possibly TRBD1 for D (6 bases). The CDR3 is 11 residues long. The germline CDR1 and CDR2 sequences are SEHNR and FQNEAQ (reference sequence). Trimming removed 5 bases at V and 12 bases at J, with 10 bases between. The CDR3 spells CASSTRQELFF. CDR3 sequence (DNA): TGTGCCAGCAGCACCCGACAGGAACTGTTTTTT.

The rearrangement joins TRBV3-1 (or the pseudogene TRBV3-2) to TRBJ2-5; no definite D call. The CDR3 length is 12 residues. CDR1 LGHDT and CDR2 YNNKEL come from the germline V gene (reference sequence). V gave up 2 bases and J gave up 7 bases, with 8 bases separating them. The CDR3 reads CASSQTPGTQYF. In DNA, the CDR3 is TGTGCCAGCAGCCAAACCCCCGGGACCCAGTACTTC.

The rearrangement links TRBV6-2 or TRBV6-3 to TRBJ2-5; D gene uncertain. CDR3 length: 14 amino acids. Trimming stripped 3 bases from V and 4 bases from J, with 12 bases between. The germline V gene encodes CDR1 MNHEY and CDR2 SVGEGT. The CDR3 nucleotides read TGTGCCAGCAGTTATGCGGAGCTTACAGAGACCCAGTACTTC. Translated: CASSYAELTETQYF.

The V and J genes are TRBV11-2 and TRBJ2-1; D not resolved. The CDR3 totals 13 residues. Between the trimmed V and J ends, which lost 3 bases and 5 bases, there was a span of 8 bases. Germline V gene data show CDR1 as SGHAT and CDR2 as FQNNGV. The CDR3 protein is CASSFTPNNEQFF. CDR3 DNA: TGTGCCAGCAGCTTTACTCCTAACAATGAGCAGTTCTTC.

CDR3 DNA: TGTGCCAGCAGCTTAGAGGCGGCAGGGGGGTCCTACGAGCAGTACTTC. This encodes CASSLEAAGGSYEQYF. The chain employs TRBV7-6 and TRBJ2-7, with D possibly TRBD1 on 7 matching bases. Germline loops: CDR1 SGHVS, CDR2 FNYEAQ. This CDR3 comprises 16 residues. V dropped 1 base and J dropped 1 base, with 14 bases sitting between them.

V usage is TRBV30 and J usage is TRBJ1-2; possibly TRBD1 for D (5 bases). Germline CDR1 GTSNPN, CDR2 SVGIG (reference sequence). V lost 0 bases to trimming and J lost 4 bases, with 18 bases between them. This CDR3 region has 16 residues. The DNA for the CDR3 is TGTGCCTGGAGTGTACGTGGGGGGATATACAGCTATGGCTACACCTTC. Translating gives CAWSVRGGIYSYGYTF. Variable domain in full (rest from reference TRBV30 and TRBJ1-2): SQTIHQWPATLVQPVGSPLSLECTVEGTSNPNLYWYRQAAGRGLQLLFYSVGIGQISSEVPQNLSASRPQDRQFILSSKKLLLSDSGFYLCAWSVRGGIYSYGYTFGSGTRLTVV.

This CDR3 reads CASNGLAGVGTDTQYF. CDR3 nucleotide sequence: TGTGCCAGCAACGGACTAGCGGGGGTGGGCACAGATACGCAGTATTTT. The chain couples TRBV5-6 to TRBJ2-3; 13 nucleotides match TRBD2. The length of the CDR3 is 16 residues. Per the germline V gene, CDR1 is SGHDT and CDR2 is YYEEEE. V lost 6 bases and J lost 1; bases outside the gene matches: 5.

Written as DNA, the CDR3 is TGTGCCAGCGGGCAGGGGAGTTACGAGCAGTACTTC. It yields the protein CASGQGSYEQYF. The chain uses TRBV6-5 and TRBJ2-7; a possible D gene is TRBD1 (6 bases). Germline V gives CDR1 MNHEY, CDR2 SVGAGI. Trimming shortened V by 8 bases and J by 4 bases, and 12 bases separated the two germline ends. The CDR3 is 12 amino acids.

The V and J genes are TRBV11-2 and TRBJ2-1; possibly TRBD1 for D (6 bases). Germline CDR1 SGHAT, CDR2 FQNNGV. The CDR3 runs 15 residues. V lost 4 bases and J lost 4, with 14 bases in between. CDR3 loop: CASSYQPGQYNEQFF. CDR3 DNA: TGTGCCAGCAGCTACCAACCGGGACAATACAATGAGCAGTTCTTC.

The rearrangement uses TRBV5-1 and TRBJ2-5; TRBD1 agrees at 8 bases. The CDR3 spans 17 residues. CDR1 SGHRS and CDR2 YFSETQ come from the germline V gene. The trim removed 8 bases at V and 4 bases at J, leaving 19 bases unmatched. The CDR3 region has the DNA TGCGCCAGTGCCTCCGGACAGGGATCCCCCTCGTTAGAGACCCAGTACTTC. Translating gives CASASGQGSPSLETQYF.